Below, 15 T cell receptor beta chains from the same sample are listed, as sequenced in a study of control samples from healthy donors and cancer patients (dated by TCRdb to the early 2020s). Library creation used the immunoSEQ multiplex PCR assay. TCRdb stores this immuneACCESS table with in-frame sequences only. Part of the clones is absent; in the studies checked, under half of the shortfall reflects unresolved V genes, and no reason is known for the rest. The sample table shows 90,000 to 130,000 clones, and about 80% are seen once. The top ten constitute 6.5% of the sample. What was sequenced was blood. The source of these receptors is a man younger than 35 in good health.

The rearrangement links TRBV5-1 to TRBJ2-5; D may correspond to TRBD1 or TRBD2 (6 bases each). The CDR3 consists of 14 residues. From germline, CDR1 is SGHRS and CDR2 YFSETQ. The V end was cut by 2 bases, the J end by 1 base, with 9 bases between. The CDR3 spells CASSFGGPQETQYF. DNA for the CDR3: TGCGCCAGCAGCTTCGGGGGCCCCCAAGAGACCCAGTACTTC. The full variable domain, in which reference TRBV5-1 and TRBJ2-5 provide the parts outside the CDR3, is KAGVTQTPRYLIKTRGQQVTLSCSPISGHRSVSWYQQTPGQGLQFLFEYFSETQRNKGNFPGRFSGRQFSNSRSEMNVSTLELGDSALYLCASSFGGPQETQYFGPGTRLLVL.

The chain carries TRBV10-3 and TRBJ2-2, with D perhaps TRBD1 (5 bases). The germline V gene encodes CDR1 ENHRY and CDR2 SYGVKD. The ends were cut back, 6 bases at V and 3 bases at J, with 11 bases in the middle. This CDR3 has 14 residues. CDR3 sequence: CAIRGRADTGELFF. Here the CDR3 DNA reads TGTGCCATCAGAGGCAGGGCGGACACCGGGGAGCTGTTTTTT.

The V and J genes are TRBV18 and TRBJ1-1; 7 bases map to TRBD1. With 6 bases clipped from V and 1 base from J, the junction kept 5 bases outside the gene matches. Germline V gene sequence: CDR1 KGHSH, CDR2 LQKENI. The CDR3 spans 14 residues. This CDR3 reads CASSSDRKNTEAFF. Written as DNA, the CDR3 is TGTGCCAGCTCCTCGGACAGGAAGAACACTGAAGCTTTCTTT.

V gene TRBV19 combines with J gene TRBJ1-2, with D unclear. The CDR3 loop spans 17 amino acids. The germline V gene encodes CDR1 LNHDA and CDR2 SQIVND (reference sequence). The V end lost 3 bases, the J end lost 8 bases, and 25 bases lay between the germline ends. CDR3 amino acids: CASSMALMLSRRGGYTF. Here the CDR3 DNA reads TGTGCCAGTAGTATGGCCTTGATGCTTTCGAGAAGAGGAGGCTACACCTTC.

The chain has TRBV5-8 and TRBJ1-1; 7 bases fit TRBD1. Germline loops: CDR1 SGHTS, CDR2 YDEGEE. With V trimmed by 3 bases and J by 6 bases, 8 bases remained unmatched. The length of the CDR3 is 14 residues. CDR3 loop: CASSSLRQGAEAFF. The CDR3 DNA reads TGTGCCAGCAGCTCGTTAAGACAGGGCGCTGAAGCTTTCTTT.

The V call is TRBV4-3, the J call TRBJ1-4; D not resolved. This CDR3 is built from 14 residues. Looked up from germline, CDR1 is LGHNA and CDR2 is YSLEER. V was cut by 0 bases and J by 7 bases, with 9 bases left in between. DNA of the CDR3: TGCGCCAGCAGCCAAGATTATTGGGGTGAAAAACTGTTTTTT. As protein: CASSQDYWGEKLFF.

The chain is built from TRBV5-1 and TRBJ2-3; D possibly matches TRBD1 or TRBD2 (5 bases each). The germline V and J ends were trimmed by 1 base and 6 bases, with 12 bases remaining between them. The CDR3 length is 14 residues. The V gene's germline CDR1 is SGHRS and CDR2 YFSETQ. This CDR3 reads CASSLSGPSDTQYF. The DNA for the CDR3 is TGCGCCAGCAGCTTGTCGGGGCCTTCTGATACGCAGTATTTT. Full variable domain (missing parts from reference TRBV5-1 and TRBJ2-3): KAGVTQTPRYLIKTRGQQVTLSCSPISGHRSVSWYQQTPGQGLQFLFEYFSETQRNKGNFPGRFSGRQFSNSRSEMNVSTLELGDSALYLCASSLSGPSDTQYFGPGTRLTVL.

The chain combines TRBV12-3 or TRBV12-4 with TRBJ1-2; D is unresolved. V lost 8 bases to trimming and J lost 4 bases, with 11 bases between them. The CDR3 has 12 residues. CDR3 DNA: TGTGCCAGCGGGATTGGGGTCTATGGCTACACCTTC. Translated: CASGIGVYGYTF.

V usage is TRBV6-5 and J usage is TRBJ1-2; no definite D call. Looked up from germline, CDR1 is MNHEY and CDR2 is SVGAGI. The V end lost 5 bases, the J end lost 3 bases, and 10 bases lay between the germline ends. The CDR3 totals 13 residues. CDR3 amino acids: CASSRGRDYGYTF. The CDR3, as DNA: TGTGCCAGCAGTCGAGGAAGAGACTATGGCTACACCTTC.

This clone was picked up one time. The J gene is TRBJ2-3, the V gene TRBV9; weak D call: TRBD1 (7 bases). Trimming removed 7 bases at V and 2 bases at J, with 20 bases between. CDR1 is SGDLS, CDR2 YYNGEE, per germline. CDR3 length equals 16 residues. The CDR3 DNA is TGTGCCAGCTCCAACCAGGGGGGCACTTTCACAGATACGCAGTATTTT. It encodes CASSNQGGTFTDTQYF.

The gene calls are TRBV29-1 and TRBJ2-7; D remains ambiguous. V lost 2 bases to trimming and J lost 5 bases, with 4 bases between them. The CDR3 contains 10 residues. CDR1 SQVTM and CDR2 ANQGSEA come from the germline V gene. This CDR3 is CSVEQNEQYF. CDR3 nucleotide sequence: TGCAGCGTTGAACAAAACGAGCAGTACTTC.

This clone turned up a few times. CDR3 DNA sequence: TGTGCCTGGAGGAGGGGACAGTCCACTGAAGCTTTCTTT. Amino acids: CAWRRGQSTEAFF. This chain uses TRBV30 with TRBJ1-1, with 7 positions matching TRBD1. The length of the CDR3 is 13 residues. The V gene's germline CDR1 is GTSNPN and CDR2 SVGIG (reference sequence). V shed 3 bases and J 4 bases; nucleotides not matched to a gene: 5. The variable domain in full, with the rest retrieved from reference TRBV30 and TRBJ1-1, is SQTIHQWPATLVQPVGSPLSLECTVEGTSNPNLYWYRQAAGRGLQLLFYSVGIGQISSEVPQNLSASRPQDRQFILSSKKLLLSDSGFYLCAWRRGQSTEAFFGQGTRLTVV.

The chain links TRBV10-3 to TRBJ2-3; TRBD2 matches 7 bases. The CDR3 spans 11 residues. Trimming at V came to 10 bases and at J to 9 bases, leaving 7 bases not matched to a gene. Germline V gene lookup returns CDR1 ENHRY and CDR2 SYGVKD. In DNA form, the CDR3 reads TGTGCCACGGCGGGGCGGGAGACGCAGTATTTT. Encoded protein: CATAGRETQYF.

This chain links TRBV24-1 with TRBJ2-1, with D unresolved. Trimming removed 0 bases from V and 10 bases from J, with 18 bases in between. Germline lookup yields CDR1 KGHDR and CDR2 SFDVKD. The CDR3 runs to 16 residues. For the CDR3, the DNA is TGTGCCACCAGTGATTTGACGGTTTCCAATAATGAGGAGCAGTTCTTC. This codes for CATSDLTVSNNEEQFF.

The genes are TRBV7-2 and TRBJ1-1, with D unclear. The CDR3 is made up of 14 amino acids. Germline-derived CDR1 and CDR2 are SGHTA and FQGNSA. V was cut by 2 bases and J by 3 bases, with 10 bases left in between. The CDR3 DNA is TGTGCCAGCAGCTTAATGTTTTACGACACTGAAGCTTTCTTT. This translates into CASSLMFYDTEAFF.